Below are 25 T cell receptor beta chains sequenced from a single sample in a study of blood T cell repertoires in COVID-19. The data were produced by immunoSEQ multiplex PCR, yet TCRdb's version contains in-frame clones alone and is incomplete. There are about 180,000 clones in the sample; 70% to 90% occur only once, and 9.5% to 13% lies in the top ten. Specimen: peripheral blood. Every receptor here comes from a human donor with active or convalescent COVID-19. The donor label of this sample is uncertain.

This rearrangement joins TRBV13 to TRBJ2-1; TRBD1 aligns across 7 bases. V dropped 5 bases and J dropped 10; count of bases not matched to a gene: 5. Germline CDR1 is PRHDT and CDR2 is FYEKMQ (reference sequence). The CDR3 runs 12 residues. The CDR3 DNA reads TGTGCCAGCAGCCGAGGGGGCAACGAGCAGTTCTTC. Its protein product is CASSRGGNEQFF.

The chain couples TRBV12-5 to TRBJ2-1; D is possibly TRBD1 (5 bases). Trimming took off 0 bases at V and 8 bases at J, with 11 bases between the two ends. Germline lookup yields CDR1 LGHNT and CDR2 FRNRAP. The CDR3 extends over 14 amino acids. For the CDR3, the DNA is TGTGCTAGTGGTTTGGTCAGGGTCCGGCATGAGCAGTTCTTC. Residues: CASGLVRVRHEQFF.

This chain uses TRBV9 with TRBJ2-5, with TRBD2 identical over 10 bases. The CDR3 is 15 residues long. V shed 4 bases, J shed 4 bases, and the junction held 7 bases outside the gene matches. The germline gives CDR1 SGDLS, CDR2 YYNGEE. The CDR3 DNA is TGTGCCAGCAGCCCCCAGGGACTAGCGTCAGAGACCCAGTACTTC. This sequence encodes CASSPQGLASETQYF. Based on the CDR3 plus reference TRBV9 and TRBJ2-5, the full variable domain is DSGVTQTPKHLITATGQRVTLRCSPRSGDLSVYWYQQSLDQGLQFLIQYYNGEERAKGNILERFSAQQFPDLHSELNLSSLELGDSALYFCASSPQGLASETQYFGPGTRLLVL.

The rearrangement links TRBV7-9 to TRBJ2-1; no definite D call. CDR3 size: 13 residues. The V gene's germline CDR1 is SEHNR and CDR2 FQNEAQ (reference sequence). The V and J ends lost 4 bases and 9 bases respectively, with 13 bases between them. The CDR3 loop is CASSSGPEFEQFF. The CDR3 DNA sequence: TGTGCCAGCAGCTCTGGGCCCGAATTTGAGCAGTTCTTC.

V and J are TRBV3-1 (or the pseudogene TRBV3-2) and TRBJ1-6; D gene uncertain. Trimming shortened V by 5 bases and J by 7 bases, and 15 bases separated the two germline ends. CDR3 length: 15 amino acids. CDR1 and CDR2 (germline): LGHDT, YNNKEL (reference sequence). CDR3 sequence reads: CASSSDPGANSPLHF. The CDR3 DNA reads TGTGCCAGCAGCAGTGACCCGGGAGCAAATTCACCCCTCCACTTT.

The rearrangement links TRBV6-5 to TRBJ2-5; 7 nucleotides match TRBD2. The V gene's germline CDR1 is MNHEY and CDR2 SVGAGI. The junction had 8 bases not matched to a gene; V was cut back by 6 bases and J by 4 bases. The CDR3 contains 14 residues. CDR3 amino acids: CASSAGSGVETQYF. CDR3 nucleotides: TGTGCCAGCAGCGCAGGGAGCGGGGTAGAGACCCAGTACTTC.

The CDR3 DNA is TGTGCCAGCAGTGCGCAGGGCTATAATTCACCCCTCCACTTT. It encodes CASSAQGYNSPLHF. The chain recombines TRBV28 with TRBJ1-6, with D possibly matching TRBD1 (5 bases). The ends were cut back, 5 bases at V and 3 bases at J, with 8 bases in the middle. Germline assignment: CDR1 MDHEN and CDR2 SYDVKM. The CDR3 contains 14 residues. Full variable domain (outside the CDR3, taken from reference TRBV28 and TRBJ1-6): DVKVTQSSRYLVKRTGEKVFLECVQDMDHENMFWYRQDPGLGLRLIYFSYDVKMKEKGDIPEGYSVSREKKERFSLILESASTNQTSMYLCASSAQGYNSPLHFGNGTRLTVT.

This clone was found a few times. Other DNA sequences within the sample encode an identical CDR3. The rearrangement links TRBV20-1 to TRBJ1-2; D uncertain. The V gene's germline CDR1 is DFQATT and CDR2 SNEGSKA (reference sequence). The CDR3 runs 11 residues. V was cut by 6 bases and J by 8 bases, with 13 bases left in between. This CDR3 reads CSAPSARGYTF. The CDR3 bases are TGCAGTGCCCCCTCCGCCCGGGGCTACACCTTC.

The chain couples TRBV5-4 to TRBJ2-2, with 8 bases matching TRBD2. The CDR3 is 15 amino acids. The germline CDR1 and CDR2 sequences are SGHNT and YYREEE (reference sequence). V shed 4 bases and J 2 bases; nucleotides not matched to a gene: 4. The CDR3, as DNA: TGTGCCAGCAGCCTTAGCGGGACAAACACCGGGGAGCTGTTTTTT. It encodes CASSLSGTNTGELFF.

V is TRBV10-3 and J is TRBJ1-1; 9 nucleotides line up with TRBD1. Germline assignment: CDR1 ENHRY and CDR2 SYGVKD. J gave up 0 bases and V 6 bases, and 8 bases lay outside the gene matches. This CDR3 contains 16 residues. CDR3 amino acids: CAISPGQGLLNTEAFF. The DNA for the CDR3 is TGTGCCATCAGCCCGGGACAGGGTCTCTTGAACACTGAAGCTTTCTTT.

About this clone: Other nucleotide sequences from this sample produce the same CDR3. This chain links TRBV18 with TRBJ1-2, with D maybe TRBD1 (6 bases). CDR3 length: 13 amino acids. Per germline, CDR1 KGHSH and CDR2 LQKENI. V shed 3 bases and J shed 2 bases, with 7 bases lying between them. The CDR3 region is CASSPQGNYGYTF. CDR3 in DNA: TGTGCCAGCTCACCCCAGGGGAACTATGGCTACACCTTC.

The rearrangement links TRBV2 to TRBJ2-7; tentative D call: TRBD1 (6 bases). The CDR3 runs 14 residues. From germline, CDR1 is SNHLY and CDR2 FYNNEI. V gave up 3 bases and J gave up 4 bases, with 13 bases separating them. The CDR3 protein is CASSDLAQGYEQYF. The CDR3 DNA follows: TGTGCCAGCAGTGACTTAGCGCAGGGGTACGAGCAGTACTTC.

This clone was observed once. This chain links TRBV28 with TRBJ1-1; the match to TRBD1 covers 11 bases. The germline CDR1 and CDR2 sequences are MDHEN and SYDVKM. With 5 bases clipped from V and 0 bases from J, the junction kept 5 bases outside the gene matches. CDR3 length: 16 residues. This CDR3 reads CASSRGQGGMNTEAFF. CDR3 nucleotides: TGTGCCAGCAGTCGGGGACAGGGGGGCATGAACACTGAAGCTTTCTTT.

The chain joins TRBV7-2 to TRBJ1-2; D not resolved. V lost 1 base and J lost 0, with 12 bases in between. The CDR3 is 16 amino acids. The V gene's germline CDR1 is SGHTA and CDR2 FQGNSA. The CDR3 is CASSLVRLPSNYGYTF. CDR3 sequence (DNA): TGTGCCAGCAGCTTAGTGAGACTTCCTTCTAACTATGGCTACACCTTC.

This chain connects TRBV4-1 to TRBJ1-3; no reliable D call. The CDR3 loop spans 17 amino acids. Deletions cut 6 bases from V and 2 bases from J, with 20 bases between. CDR1 MGHRA and CDR2 YSYEKL come from the germline V gene. CDR3: CASRPTTGRLTGNTIYF. The DNA of the CDR3 is TGCGCCAGCAGACCGACTACCGGGAGGCTCACTGGAAACACCATATATTTT.

The chain is built from TRBV6-5 and TRBJ1-1; the match to TRBD1 covers 8 bases. V was clipped by 6 bases and J by 2 bases; unmatched bases: 8. Germline V lookup: CDR1 MNHEY, CDR2 SVGAGI. CDR3 length: 15 amino acids. In DNA, the CDR3 is TGTGCCAGCAGCCCCACAGGGGGGGAAAACACTGAAGCTTTCTTT. It is translated as CASSPTGGENTEAFF.

The chain is built from TRBV10-3 and TRBJ1-6, with 10 nucleotides matching TRBD1. Germline V gene lookup returns CDR1 ENHRY and CDR2 SYGVKD. The CDR3 contains 14 residues. V shed 2 bases, J shed 10 bases, and the junction held 2 bases outside the gene matches. In DNA form, the CDR3 reads TGTGCCATCAGTGAGGGACAGGGGGACTCACCCCTCCACTTT. Translation: CAISEGQGDSPLHF.

The rearrangement links TRBV7-2 to TRBJ2-7; 13 bases map to TRBD2. CDR3 size: 15 residues. The germline CDR1 and CDR2 sequences are SGHTA and FQGNSA. The trim removed 3 bases at V and 2 bases at J, leaving 1 base unmatched. CDR3 sequence reads: CASSLTSGGTYEQYF. The DNA for the CDR3 is TGTGCCAGCAGCTTGACTAGCGGGGGGACCTACGAGCAGTACTTC.

The V gene is TRBV19, the J gene TRBJ1-2, with TRBD1 as a possible D gene (5 bases). CDR3 length: 12 residues. Germline V gives CDR1 LNHDA, CDR2 SQIVND (reference sequence). Trimming left V 10 bases short and J 0 bases short, with 9 bases between. CDR3 amino acids: CATTVSNYGYTF. The CDR3 DNA reads as TGTGCCACGACAGTTTCTAACTATGGCTACACCTTC.

The V call is TRBV27, the J call TRBJ1-4; tentatively, D is TRBD1 (5 bases). Germline V gene sequence: CDR1 MNHEY, CDR2 SMNVEV (reference sequence). The germline V and J ends were trimmed by 3 bases and 6 bases, with 14 bases remaining between them. CDR3 size: 15 residues. Here the CDR3 DNA reads TGTGCCAGCAGTTTCCTGACAGCCCCCTATGAAAAACTGTTTTTT. It specifies CASSFLTAPYEKLFF.

V is TRBV11-2 and J is TRBJ2-1, with TRBD2 identical over 7 bases. CDR1 is SGHAT, CDR2 FQNNGV, per germline. V trimming: 0 bases; J trimming: 4 bases; junction bases outside the gene matches: 6. The CDR3 loop spans 16 amino acids. The CDR3 coding sequence is TGTGCCAGCAGCTTAGATCCGGCGGGGGTGTACAATGAGCAGTTCTTC. This encodes CASSLDPAGVYNEQFF.

This chain connects TRBV5-4 to TRBJ1-1, with D hard to call. The germline V and J ends were trimmed by 2 bases and 1 base, with 9 bases remaining between them. The CDR3 runs to 14 residues. Looked up from germline, CDR1 is SGHNT and CDR2 is YYREEE (reference sequence). DNA of the CDR3: TGTGCCAGCAGCTTCGGACTACGGAACACTGAAGCTTTCTTT. It is translated as CASSFGLRNTEAFF.

V gene TRBV27 combines with J gene TRBJ2-5; D may be TRBD1 (6 bases). Trimming took off 5 bases at V and 0 bases at J, with 13 bases between the two ends. This CDR3 has 15 residues. Germline CDR1 MNHEY, CDR2 SMNVEV (reference sequence). This chain's CDR3 is CASSARTDYQETQYF. The CDR3 DNA follows: TGTGCCAGCAGTGCCCGGACAGACTACCAAGAGACCCAGTACTTC.

The chain couples TRBV5-5 to TRBJ2-1; 8 nucleotides agree with TRBD1. Looked up from germline, CDR1 is SGHKS and CDR2 is YYEKEE (reference sequence). V dropped 0 bases and J dropped 8; count of bases not matched to a gene: 7. The CDR3 consists of 15 residues. The CDR3, as DNA: TGTGCCAGCAGCTTGGATCCAGGGGGCGGGTATGAGCAGTTCTTC. This sequence encodes CASSLDPGGGYEQFF.

This sequence joins TRBV9 and TRBJ2-5; 11 bases map to TRBD2. V lost 5 bases and J lost 2; bases outside the gene matches: 8. The CDR3 sequence is 16 residues long. The germline gives CDR1 SGDLS, CDR2 YYNGEE. The CDR3 is CASSAGTSGEQETQYF. DNA for the CDR3: TGTGCCAGCAGTGCTGGGACTAGCGGAGAACAAGAGACCCAGTACTTC.